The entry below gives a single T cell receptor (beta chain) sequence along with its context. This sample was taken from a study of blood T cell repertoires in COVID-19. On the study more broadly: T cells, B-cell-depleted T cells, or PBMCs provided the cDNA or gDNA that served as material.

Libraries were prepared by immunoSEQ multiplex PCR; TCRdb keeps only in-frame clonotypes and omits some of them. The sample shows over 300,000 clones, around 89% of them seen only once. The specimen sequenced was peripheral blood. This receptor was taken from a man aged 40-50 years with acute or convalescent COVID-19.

The CDR3 loop reads CASRSLGQLQNYGYTF. As DNA, the CDR3 is TGTGCCAGTAGATCCCTGGGACAACTTCAAAACTATGGCTACACCTTC. The gene calls are TRBV19 and TRBJ1-2, with D possibly TRBD1 on 6 matching bases. The CDR3 is made up of 16 amino acids. CDR1 is LNHDA and CDR2 is SQIVND in the germline V gene (reference sequence). V lost 6 bases and J lost 2, with 19 bases in between.